The source of this T cell receptor (beta chain) is a study of T-cell reconstitution after alpha-beta-depleted transplantation in children. The CDR3 spans 16 residues. The trim removed 0 bases at V and 5 bases at J, leaving 5 bases unmatched. In germline, CDR1 is DFQATT, CDR2 SNEGSKA (reference sequence). A library of TCRbeta sequences, prepared with unique molecular identifiers, was generated. From the PCR reads, TCRdb called clonotypes with MiXCR, one entry per CDR3 protein. This sample has about 640,000 distinct CDR3 sequences; around a sixth occur once, and the top ten carry 0.9% to 1.2%. This clonotype has at least ten counts.

The clonotype was recovered from a human donor who donated a stem cell graft to a child with acute myeloid leukemia. V usage is TRBV20-1 and J usage is TRBJ2-3; 13 positions agree with TRBD2. Sample: PBMCs from the stem cell graft donor, taken from the stem cell graft. In DNA, the CDR3 is TGCAGTGCTAGAGAACTAGCGGGGGGGCTCCAAGATACGCAGTATTTT. Translating gives CSARELAGGLQDTQYF.